This T cell receptor beta chain was sequenced for a study of shared clonotypes between healthy human individuals. Whole-study context: Each donor contributed plates that comprised three CD4 naive, three CD4 memory, two CD8 naive and one CD8 memory. Study-wide results and caveats: Rarefaction exposed incomplete sorted-subset sequencing despite large depth. Sharing across a few donors was seen in around 5.1% of naive CD4 clonotypes.

Memory CD4+ cells were the fraction left after CD45RA+ naive selection. The table came from immunoSEQ multiplex PCR; TCRdb's copy has only in-frame clones and leaves some out. The table records fewer than 3 million clones, roughly 90% of them present only once. V gave up 5 bases and J gave up 6 bases, with 20 bases separating them. The CDR3 consists of 16 residues. From germline, CDR1 is MNHNY and CDR2 SVGAGI (reference sequence). About this clone: Its antigen is unknown.

The sequenced material came from naive CD4+ T cells from PBMCs. Subset noted: CD45RA+ positively selected. The chain carries TRBV6-6 and TRBJ1-5; D is unclear. This clonotype was sampled from a man between 18 and 29 years old in good health. Some clones in this sample may be carry-over from other donors' samples. CDR3 residues: CASSPRAPASGQPQHF. The CDR3 DNA follows: TGTGCCAGCAGTCCTAGAGCTCCAGCCAGTGGTCAGCCCCAGCATTTT.